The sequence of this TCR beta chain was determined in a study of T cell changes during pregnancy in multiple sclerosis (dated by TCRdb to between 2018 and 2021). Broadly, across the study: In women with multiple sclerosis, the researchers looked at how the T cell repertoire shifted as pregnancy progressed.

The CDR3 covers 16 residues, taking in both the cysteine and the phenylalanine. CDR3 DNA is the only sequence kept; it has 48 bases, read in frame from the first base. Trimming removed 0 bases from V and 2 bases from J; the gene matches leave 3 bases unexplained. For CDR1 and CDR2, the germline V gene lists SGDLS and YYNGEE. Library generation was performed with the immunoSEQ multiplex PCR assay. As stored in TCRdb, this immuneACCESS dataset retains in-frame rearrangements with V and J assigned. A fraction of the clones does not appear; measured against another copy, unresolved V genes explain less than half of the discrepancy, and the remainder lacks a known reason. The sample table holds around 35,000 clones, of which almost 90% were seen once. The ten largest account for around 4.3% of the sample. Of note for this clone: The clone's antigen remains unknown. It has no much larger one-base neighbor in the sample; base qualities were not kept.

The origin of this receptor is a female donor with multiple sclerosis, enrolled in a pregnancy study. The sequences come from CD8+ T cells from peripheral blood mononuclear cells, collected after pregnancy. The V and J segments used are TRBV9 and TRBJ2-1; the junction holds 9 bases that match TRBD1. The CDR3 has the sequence CASSVVGTGTYNEQFF. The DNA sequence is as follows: TGTGCCAGCAGCGTAGTTGGGACAGGGACCTACAATGAGCAGTTCTTC.